The rows below give T cell receptor beta chains drawn from one sample of a study of blood T cells in healthy people across ages. TCRdb independently ran MiXCR on the 5' RACE reads; one entry per CDR3 protein. Of hundreds of thousands of distinct CDR3 sequences detected, roughly 53% appear once; the ten largest clones hold approximately 40%. The specimen sequenced was blood. These receptors were collected from a man older than 75 in good health. The CDR3 runs from the conserved cysteine through the conserved F or W. A D gene is named only where the DNA matches it firmly. Clone size appears in some rows only: once, few, many, or a class for an expanded clone.

j_call v_call clone_size d_call cdr3_aa cdr3_nt
TRBJ2-1 TRBV27 . TRBD1 CASRLTGTYNEQFF TGTGCCAGCAGACTGACAGGGACCTACAATGAGCAGTTCTTC
TRBJ2-3 TRBV7-2 . . CASSVGGPTDTQYF TGTGCCAGCAGCGTCGGGGGCCCCACAGATACGCAGTATTTT
TRBJ2-5 TRBV5-1 . TRBD2 CASSPSGASGSWWETQYF TGCGCCAGCAGCCCTTCGGGTGCTAGCGGGAGCTGGTGGGAGACCCAGTACTTC
TRBJ2-1 TRBV29-1 . . CSVGGSLYNEQFF TGCAGCGTTGGAGGCAGTCTCTACAATGAGCAGTTCTTC
TRBJ2-7 TRBV11-1 . . CASSAQSSYNEQYF TGTGCCTCCTCAGCACAGAGCTCCTACAATGAGCAGTACTTC
TRBJ2-7 TRBV29-1 many . CSVIRDTHEQYF TGCAGCGTCATCCGGGACACCCACGAGCAGTACTTC
TRBJ2-7 TRBV29-1 . TRBD1 CSVRTGEQYF TGCAGCGTCCGGACAGGCGAGCAGTACTTC
TRBJ2-1 TRBV24-1 . TRBD1 CATGGTGGYNEQFF TGTGCCACCGGAGGTACAGGGGGATACAATGAGCAGTTCTTC
TRBJ2-1 TRBV6-7 . TRBD1 CASSYSRTSPGQKTYNEQFF TGTGCCAGCAGTTACTCGCGAACGTCACCGGGACAGAAAACCTACAATGAGCAGTTCTTC
TRBJ2-7 TRBV7-2 few . CASSFTSGFYEQYF TGTGCCAGCAGCTTTACTAGTGGTTTCTACGAGCAGTACTTC
TRBJ2-5 TRBV27 . TRBD2 CASSWRESETQYF TGTGCCAGCAGCTGGCGGGAGTCGGAGACCCAGTACTTC
TRBJ2-7 TRBV29-1 . TRBD1 CSVKGTGTESYNEQYF TGCAGCGTTAAGGGTACAGGGACAGAGTCCTACAATGAGCAGTACTTC
TRBJ1-3 TRBV3-1 . . CASSQDGNTIYF TGTGCCAGCAGCCAAGACGGAAACACCATATATTTT
TRBJ2-7 TRBV9 once TRBD2 CASSVGGGVYEQYF TGTGCCAGCAGCGTCGGCGGGGGGGTCTACGAGCAGTACTTC
TRBJ2-3 TRBV7-3 . TRBD2 CASSRFRTSGTRGFVTDTQYF TGTGCCAGCAGCCGTTTTAGGACTAGCGGGACCCGAGGTTTTGTCACAGATACGCAGTATTTT
TRBJ2-2 TRBV12-3/TRBV12-4 . . CASSFSLGGSNTGELFF TGTGCCAGCAGTTTCTCATTAGGCGGATCGAACACCGGGGAGCTGTTTTTT
TRBJ2-1 TRBV7-3 . . CASSFIADSYNEQFF TGTGCCAGCAGCTTTATAGCGGACTCCTACAATGAGCAGTTCTTC
TRBJ2-1 TRBV3-1 . . CASSQVRLGHNEQFF TGTGCCAGCAGCCAAGTGAGATTAGGGCACAATGAGCAGTTCTTC
TRBJ2-2 TRBV11-2 . TRBD2 CASSGRGRGNPGELFF TGTGCCAGCAGCGGACGCGGGAGAGGCAACCCCGGGGAGCTGTTTTTT
TRBJ2-1 TRBV15 . . CATSRGAGPRKFF TGTGCCACCAGCAGAGGGGCCGGGCCCCGAAAGTTCTTC
TRBJ1-2 TRBV6-5 few TRBD1 CASSQRQGTYGYTF TGTGCCAGCAGTCAGAGACAGGGAACCTATGGCTACACCTTC
TRBJ1-4 TRBV7-9 . . CASSLAGGPTNEKLFF TGTGCCAGCAGCTTAGCGGGGGGACCCACAAATGAAAAACTGTTTTTT
TRBJ2-3 TRBV10-3 . . CVITSGPRSTDTQYF TGTGTCATCACCAGCGGGCCCAGGAGCACAGATACGCAGTATTTT
TRBJ2-1 TRBV4-1 . TRBD1 CASSQPAGTGAYNEQFF TGCGCCAGCAGCCAACCGGCCGGGACAGGGGCCTACAATGAGCAGTTCTTC
TRBJ1-5 TRBV14 . . CASSQVGYNQPQHF TGTGCCAGCAGCCAAGTAGGGTACAATCAGCCCCAGCATTTT
TRBJ2-1 TRBV10-3 few . CAISGFGQGDNEQFF TGTGCCATCAGTGGTTTTGGGCAGGGTGACAATGAGCAGTTCTTC
TRBJ2-1 TRBV12-3/TRBV12-4 . TRBD1 CASTVTGRNEQFF TGTGCCAGCACCGTGACAGGGCGGAATGAGCAGTTCTTC
TRBJ2-7 TRBV28 few TRBD1 CASSTPGQTYEQYF TGTGCCAGCAGCACGCCGGGACAGACCTACGAGCAGTACTTC
TRBJ1-2 TRBV21-1 once . CASSKSRGFDYTF TGTGCCAGCAGCAAATCCAGGGGGTTTGACTACACCTTC
TRBJ1-2 TRBV5-1 . . CASSQPSGASNYGYTF TGCGCCAGCAGCCAACCGTCTGGGGCGTCTAACTATGGCTACACCTTC
TRBJ2-1 TRBV5-1 . . CASSPAPGADNEQFF TGCGCCAGCAGCCCCGCACCCGGCGCAGACAATGAGCAGTTCTTC
TRBJ2-5 TRBV5-1 . TRBD2 CVSSAGTSGSLETQYF TGCGTCAGCAGCGCAGGGACTAGCGGGAGTTTGGAGACCCAGTACTTC
TRBJ1-1 TRBV5-1 . TRBD1 CASSSVQGVGTEAFF TGCGCCAGCAGCTCCGTACAGGGGGTCGGTACTGAAGCTTTCTTT
TRBJ2-7 TRBV7-2 . TRBD2 CASSLYGGGYEQYF TGTGCCAGCAGCTTATATGGGGGAGGGTACGAGCAGTACTTC
TRBJ2-7 TRBV5-1 . . CASSREGGSYNEQYF TGCGCCAGCAGCCGCGAGGGGGGCTCCTACAATGAGCAGTACTTC
TRBJ1-5 TRBV20-1 few . CSARDLRSGQPQHF TGCAGTGCTAGAGATCTCCGTTCAGGTCAGCCCCAGCATTTT
TRBJ2-1 TRBV27 . TRBD2 CASSRPALAGGSYNEQFF TGTGCCAGCAGTCGCCCCGCCCTAGCGGGAGGGTCCTACAACGAGCAGTTCTTC
TRBJ1-1 TRBV20-1 . . CSASRRGVWDLRDTEAFF TGCAGTGCTTCCCGCCGGGGGGTGTGGGATTTGAGGGACACTGAAGCTTTCTTT